This T cell receptor (beta chain) was recovered during a study of long-term antiretroviral therapy in people with HIV. Findings and limits, study-wide: Clonal expansions arising prior to ART prevailed in the repertoire at every time point. Comparison with controls showed narrower CDR3 length ranges in HIV repertoires. Neither ART adherence, viral resistance nor therapy changes were documented. Patients on ART gained diversity, which nonetheless stayed below transplant donor controls.

To note about this clone: Its antigen is unidentified.

The run of the v3.0 immunoSEQ assay was at survey level. Only in-frame clones appear in the TCRdb table, and some are missing; sequencing was by immunoSEQ multiplex PCR. This table holds some 40,000 clones, roughly four fifths found once. This CDR3 is built from 12 residues. CDR1 and CDR2 from the germline V gene are MNHEY and SMNVEV (reference sequence). V lost 6 bases and J lost 7, with 12 bases in between. This sequence originates from a man in his late teens or twenties with HIV. The sequencing used unsorted PBMCs, collected 1 year after starting antiretroviral therapy. The rearrangement uses TRBV27 and TRBJ1-1; the D is unclear. CDR3 amino acids: CASSPRGSEAFF. The CDR3 DNA reads as TGTGCCAGCAGCCCTCGAGGGAGTGAAGCTTTCTTT.